This T cell receptor beta chain was identified in a study of T cells after yellow fever vaccination (dated by TCRdb to between 2017 and 2020). Describing the broader study: The SMART-Seq v4 Ultra Low Input RNA kit was used to prepare libraries from fractions with low cell numbers. Bulk TCR alpha and beta repertoires were sequenced longitudinally to track T-cell clones before and after primary and booster YFV17D yellow fever vaccination. The cohort comprised two healthy male donors, one aged 18 to 30 and one aged 30 to 39 years. Bulk PBMC replicates and cell subsets were isolated from blood drawn at multiple timepoints before and after both primary and secondary immunization.

Concerning this clonotype itself: Its antigen remains unidentified. Base quality data are lacking; no much larger clone is found one base away.

Read against the paper, the sample's treatment or condition label means: live attenuated yellow fever vaccine strain. PBMCs were isolated from peripheral blood using a standard Ficoll-Paque protocol. CD4 and CD8 T-cell fractions were isolated with Dynabeads CD4 and CD8 positive selection kits. TriZol was used to extract RNA from bulk PBMCs, CD4 and CD8 fractions, and dextramer-positive and dextramer-negative fractions. Overall results and qualifications from the work: Because abundant contaminating clonotypes from the bulk population could be contained in FACS-sorted repertoires, computational filtering was required. A small share of clonotypes was detected in both CD4 and CD8 compartments, with the overlap likely arising from convergent recombination. The study included only two donors, which limits how far the findings can be generalized. Compared with the primary T-cell response, the secondary T-cell response was weaker but faster, peaking on day 5 rather than day 15. Most clones expanded after primary vaccination (96% of CD4 and approximately 90% of CD8) were re-detected after the booster, suggesting that broad memory maintenance occurred.

CDR1 and CDR2, per the germline V gene (reference sequence), are GTSNPN and SVGIG. V is pruned by 6 bases and J by 9 bases, leaving 12 bases of the junction without a gene match. The CDR3 goes from the cysteine to the phenylalanine over 15 residues. The read is trimmed to its CDR3 DNA, 45 bases read in frame from base 1. For sequencing, an Illumina NovaSeq 6000 was employed. TCR cDNA was made using 5'RACE template switching, a step that added a universal primer site and unique molecular identifiers. Priming of cDNA synthesis was performed from both the TCR alpha and TCR beta constant segments. Two PCR steps were used to amplify libraries, with sample barcodes and sequencing adapters being added in the second step. Sequencing of the libraries was done on either Illumina HiSeq 2500 (2x100 bp) or NovaSeq (2x150 bp). Regarding the original processing steps: MIGEC handled demultiplexing of reads and collapsing into UMI consensus sequences, while MiXCR performed V(D)J alignment. Clonotypes responding to the vaccine were identified with edgeR on replicate PBMC samples, with the criteria of FDR below 0.01 and a log2 fold change above 5 up to day 15. Bulk clonotypes were assigned CD4 or CD8 identity according to which sequenced CD4 or CD8 repertoire held them at higher abundance. TCRdb took the public reads, trimmed them with fastp at Q25, ran MiXCR for clone calling and kept in-frame beta chains. Identical CDR3 proteins give one entry, which carries the most common genes and DNA. These V and J calls are TCRdb output, not the study's own analysis. Counted in this sample were 340,000 or so distinct CDR3 sequences; around 12% of them appeared once. 2.5% to 4% of the sample is held by the ten biggest clonotypes.

The specimen was CD4+ T cells sorted from PBMCs, collected 15 days after the yellow fever booster vaccination. The origin of this receptor is a man aged 18 to 30 who received the YFV17D yellow fever vaccine. The chain links TRBV30 with TRBJ1-6, with 9 middle bases fitting TRBD1. The base sequence is TGTGCCTGCATAGGGACAGGGCGCTACGGTTCACCCCTCCACTTT. Its protein is CACIGTGRYGSPLHF. Beyond the CDR3, the reference TRBV30 and TRBJ1-6 genes provide the residues; the full variable domain reads: SQTIHQWPATLVQPVGSPLSLECTVEGTSNPNLYWYRQAAGRGLQLLFYSVGIGQISSEVPQNLSASRPQDRQFILSSKKLLLSDSGFYLCACIGTGRYGSPLHFGNGTRLTVT.